These 10 T cell receptor beta chains originate from one sample sequenced in a study of cytomegalovirus exposure and HLA in healthy donors. PCR was performed using 60 Vbeta and 13 Jbeta primers. Sequenced by immunoSEQ multiplex PCR; TCRdb stores in-frame clones only, minus some. The profile covers fewer than 120,000 clones, with 70% to 90% appearing a single time and 1.5% to 2% taken by the ten largest. Sequencing was performed on PBMCs. These receptors all come from a man in his forties or fifties in good health and CMV-seronegative.

The chain carries TRBV6-1 and TRBJ1-1, with D possibly matching TRBD1 (6 bases). The ends were cut back, 3 bases at V and 1 base at J, with 12 bases in the middle. The germline gives CDR1 MNHNS, CDR2 SASEGT. This CDR3 is 15 amino acids long. The CDR3 region has the DNA TGTGCCAGCAGTGATCGCAGGGGATCGAACACTGAAGCTTTCTTT. As protein: CASSDRRGSNTEAFF.

The chain combines TRBV6-6 with TRBJ1-1; no clear D. In germline, CDR1 is MNHNY, CDR2 SVGAGI (reference sequence). V lost 7 bases to trimming and J lost 7 bases, with 13 bases between them. The CDR3 length is 12 residues. The chain's CDR3 is CASIQPGVEAFF. The CDR3 bases are TGTGCCAGCATTCAACCGGGTGTTGAAGCTTTCTTT.

J is TRBJ1-1 and V is TRBV2; D unclear. The CDR3 runs to 10 residues. Germline lookup yields CDR1 SNHLY and CDR2 FYNNEI. Trimming left V 7 bases short and J 11 bases short, with 11 bases between. CDR3 bases: TGTGCCAGCACCGGGTACGCGGCTTTCTTT. It translates to CASTGYAAFF.

The chain employs TRBV5-1 and TRBJ1-3; tentative D call: TRBD1 (6 bases). CDR3 length: 14 residues. CDR1 is SGHRS, CDR2 YFSETQ, per germline. Trimming cost V 2 bases and J 4 bases, with 10 bases left between them. The CDR3 nucleotides are TGCGCCAGCAGCTTCGGACAGAGCGGAAACACCATATATTTT. Amino acid sequence: CASSFGQSGNTIYF.

This clone was seen once. V is TRBV5-6 and J is TRBJ2-1; 7 bases align to TRBD1. Germline trimming cut 1 base from V and 9 bases from J; bases unmatched to any gene: 1. CDR3 length: 12 residues. In germline, CDR1 is SGHDT, CDR2 YYEEEE. CDR3 DNA sequence: TGTGCCAGCAGCTTGACAGGGGTTGAGCAGTTCTTC. Translated: CASSLTGVEQFF.

The rearrangement uses TRBV7-2 and TRBJ1-2; 8 bases align to TRBD1. The junction had 18 bases not matched to a gene; V was cut back by 2 bases and J by 4 bases. CDR1 and CDR2 (germline): SGHTA, FQGNSA. CDR3 length: 19 amino acids. The CDR3 here is CASSLLGSGQGASSYGYTF. CDR3 coding DNA: TGTGCCAGCAGCTTATTGGGGTCTGGGCAGGGGGCGTCCAGCTATGGCTACACCTTC.

This chain joins TRBV4-3 and TRBJ1-6; no reliable D call. The CDR3 consists of 16 residues. The V and J ends lost 4 bases and 1 base respectively, with 11 bases between them. The germline gives CDR1 LGHNA, CDR2 YSLEER. The CDR3 loop reads CASSPSGVSYNSPLHF. The CDR3 nucleotides read TGCGCCAGCAGCCCCAGCGGGGTATCCTATAATTCACCCCTCCACTTT.

V is TRBV7-9 and J is TRBJ2-6; D is uncertain. The CDR3 is 17 amino acids. Germline CDR1 is SEHNR and CDR2 is FQNEAQ (reference sequence). The V and J ends lost 5 bases and 1 base respectively, with 15 bases between them. The CDR3 DNA reads TGTGCCAGCAGCACAGATACCACGATATCTGGGGCCAACGTCCTGACTTTC. It is translated as CASSTDTTISGANVLTF.

This clone has just a few counts. This chain links TRBV29-1 with TRBJ1-2, with unresolved D. The V end was cut by 2 bases, the J end by 6 bases, with 19 bases between. Germline V gives CDR1 SQVTM, CDR2 ANQGSEA. The CDR3 runs 15 residues. CDR3 in amino acids: CSVERGLGGEDGYTF. The DNA for the CDR3 is TGCAGCGTTGAACGAGGATTGGGTGGAGAGGATGGCTACACCTTC.

As concerns this clone: The junction departs from germline at one end; a sequencing error may be responsible. The rearrangement joins TRBV7-3 to TRBJ2-1, with 7 bases that match TRBD2. This CDR3 comprises 15 residues. Germline values: CDR1 SGHTA, CDR2 FQGTGA. This chain's CDR3 is CTSSLGSAGYNEQFF. The DNA for the CDR3 is TGTACCAGCAGCTTAGGGTCAGCGGGGTACAATGAGCAGTTCTTC.